This TCR beta chain was documented in a study of cytomegalovirus exposure and HLA in healthy donors. V was trimmed by 3 bases and J by 0 bases, leaving 16 bases between them. CDR3 length: 17 residues. The V gene's germline CDR1 is MGHDK and CDR2 SYGVNS. Profiling relied on immunoSEQ multiplex PCR, and the TCRdb table lists in-frame clones only, not all of them. The sample shows 150,000 to 200,000 clones, roughly 83% of them seen only once. Study-wide results and limits: The study designated 150 or so TCR beta chains cytomegalovirus-associated. A few CMV-associated chains proved CMV antigen-specific in vitro.

Concerning this clone itself: What it binds is unknown.

A 120-subject validation cohort, separate from the approximately 670-subject first cohort, supplied the donors. This sequence was found in a woman under 30 in good health and CMV-seronegative. The chain carries TRBV25-1 and TRBJ2-3; D might be TRBD2 (6 bases). The specimen sequenced was PBMCs. The CDR3 here is CASSEGTGTVSTDTQYF. The CDR3 DNA sequence: TGTGCCAGCAGTGAGGGAACCGGGACTGTAAGCACAGATACGCAGTATTTT.